Listed here are 20 T cell receptor beta chains from one sample, sequenced in a study of vaccination effects on CD4 cells after COVID-19. Before any sequencing was done, the ViraFEST assay used viral peptide pools to expand antigen-specific CD4+ T cells. Subsequent to a culture period of under twelve days, CD4+ T cells were isolated. Vaccinated participants had no history of SARS-CoV-2 infection and tested negative for nucleocapsid antibodies. Assay used: immunoSEQ multiplex PCR; TCRdb lists only in-frame clones, some missing. The data contain around 25,000 clones, 72% of them singletons. The antigens for these receptors are not known. The input for sequencing was CD4+ T cells from PBMCs cultured with SARS-CoV-2 spike peptides, taken before COVID-19 vaccination. The receptors derive from a human donor who received a COVID-19 vaccine.

The chain has TRBV7-9 and TRBJ2-3; tentatively, D is TRBD2 (6 bases). The germline V gene encodes CDR1 SEHNR and CDR2 FQNEAQ (reference sequence). V lost 3 bases to trimming and J lost 1 base, with 11 bases between them. The CDR3 consists of 15 residues. The CDR3 is CASSLRGVGTDTQYF. The CDR3 DNA reads TGTGCCAGCAGCTTGCGGGGAGTCGGCACAGATACGCAGTATTTT.

The chain joins TRBV6-5 to TRBJ2-7; D could derive from TRBD1 or TRBD2 (5 bases each). Germline V lookup: CDR1 MNHEY, CDR2 SVGAGI. V lost 7 bases to trimming and J lost 1 base, with 17 bases between them. The CDR3 covers 15 residues. CDR3 protein: CASIQGGSPSYEQYF. The CDR3 region has the DNA TGTGCCAGCATCCAGGGCGGGTCCCCTTCCTACGAGCAGTACTTC.

There are a few counts of this clone. The chain employs TRBV10-1 and TRBJ2-7, with D unclear. Trimming shortened V by 0 bases and J by 3 bases, and 3 bases separated the two germline ends. This CDR3 spans 12 amino acids. Germline assignment: CDR1 WNHNN and CDR2 SYGVQD (reference sequence). The CDR3 region is CASSESSYEQYF. DNA for the CDR3: TGCGCCAGCAGTGAGTCCAGCTACGAGCAGTACTTC.

Concerning this clone: This same CDR3 is encoded by further DNA sequences in the sample. V gene TRBV18 combines with J gene TRBJ2-5; D remains unclear. The germline V gene encodes CDR1 KGHSH and CDR2 LQKENI. Trimming removed 3 bases from V and 5 bases from J, with 10 bases in between. The CDR3 runs 13 residues. As DNA, the CDR3 is TGTGCCAGCTCACCCACCGTCGGGGAGACCCAGTACTTC. Translation gives CASSPTVGETQYF.

CDR3 amino acids: CSASGSTGETQYF. The DNA for the CDR3 is TGCAGTGCTAGTGGGTCAACGGGGGAGACCCAGTACTTC. This chain joins TRBV20-1 and TRBJ2-5; D perhaps matches TRBD2 (5 bases). With 3 bases removed from V and 5 bases from J, the gap between germline ends came to 13 bases. CDR3 size: 13 residues. Looked up from germline, CDR1 is DFQATT and CDR2 is SNEGSKA (reference sequence).

This chain uses TRBV18 with TRBJ1-1, with 10 bases that match TRBD1. V was clipped by 3 bases and J by 1 base; unmatched bases: 5. The length of the CDR3 is 16 residues. The germline V gene has CDR1 KGHSH and CDR2 LQKENI. The CDR3 nucleotides are TGTGCCAGCTCACCTGGACAGGGGGGGACGAACACTGAAGCTTTCTTT. Encoded protein: CASSPGQGGTNTEAFF.

The rearrangement joins TRBV7-2 to TRBJ2-1; D ambiguous. Germline V gene lookup returns CDR1 SGHTA and CDR2 FQGNSA. The V and J ends lost 5 bases and 4 bases respectively, with 12 bases between them. The length of the CDR3 is 14 residues. The CDR3 protein is CASSHRAAYNEQFF. The CDR3 region has the DNA TGTGCCAGCAGCCACCGCGCGGCTTACAATGAGCAGTTCTTC.

This clone was observed a handful of times. The chain joins TRBV12-5 to TRBJ1-2, with a tentative D call TRBD1 (5 bases). Germline-derived CDR1 and CDR2 are LGHNT and FRNRAP. This CDR3 has 14 residues. Trimming left V 4 bases short and J 6 bases short, with 15 bases between. CDR3 sequence reads: CASGSRQKQNGYTF. In nucleotides, the CDR3 is TGTGCTAGTGGTTCCCGACAGAAGCAGAATGGCTACACCTTC.

The V call is TRBV5-1, the J call TRBJ2-3; D gene unclear. The length of the CDR3 is 15 residues. Per the germline V gene, CDR1 is SGHRS and CDR2 is YFSETQ. Trimming removed 0 bases at V and 1 base at J, with 9 bases between. The CDR3 is CASSLDEPRTDTQYF. The CDR3 nucleotides read TGCGCCAGCAGCTTGGACGAGCCACGCACAGATACGCAGTATTTT.

V and J are TRBV30 and TRBJ1-1; a possible D gene is TRBD1 (6 bases). CDR1 is GTSNPN and CDR2 is SVGIG in the germline V gene (reference sequence). The CDR3 extends over 13 amino acids. Between the trimmed V and J ends, which lost 0 bases and 7 bases, there was a span of 12 bases. The CDR3 nucleotides are TGTGCCTGGAGTGTCAACAGGGAACTTGAAGCTTTCTTT. Translating it yields CAWSVNRELEAFF.

This chain uses TRBV6-5 with TRBJ2-5; 12 bases are a match to TRBD2. This CDR3 comprises 15 residues. J was trimmed by 4 bases and V by 8 bases; bases with no gene match: 8. Germline values: CDR1 MNHEY, CDR2 SVGAGI. The CDR3 loop is CASGETSGSSETQYF. The DNA for the CDR3 is TGTGCCAGCGGAGAGACTAGCGGGAGTTCAGAGACCCAGTACTTC.

The CDR3 DNA is TGTGCCAGCAGTCCCCCATTTACCTACGAGCAGTACTTC. This sequence encodes CASSPPFTYEQYF. This sequence joins TRBV2 and TRBJ2-7; D gene uncertain. With 5 bases removed from V and 2 bases from J, the gap between germline ends came to 10 bases. Germline V gene lookup returns CDR1 SNHLY and CDR2 FYNNEI. The CDR3 runs to 13 residues.

The J gene is TRBJ1-5, the V gene TRBV27, with D perhaps TRBD1 (5 bases). The CDR3 has 14 amino acids. Germline V lookup: CDR1 MNHEY, CDR2 SMNVEV (reference sequence). V lost 3 bases and J 2 bases, leaving 8 bases between the germline ends. CDR3 DNA sequence: TGTGCCAGCAGTTTCTTACAGGGCAATCAGCCCCAGCATTTT. Translated: CASSFLQGNQPQHF.

V and J are TRBV2 and TRBJ1-1; D not certain. Germline CDR1 and CDR2: SNHLY and FYNNEI. CDR3 length: 13 amino acids. Deletions cut 11 bases from V and 0 bases from J, with 13 bases between. Here the CDR3 reads CAGQVYMNTEAFF. CDR3 DNA sequence: TGTGCCGGCCAGGTTTATATGAACACTGAAGCTTTCTTT.

The gene calls are TRBV12-3 or TRBV12-4 and TRBJ1-2, with a possible D match to TRBD1 (6 bases). Between the trimmed V and J ends, which lost 10 bases and 4 bases, there was a span of 16 bases. The CDR3 loop spans 13 amino acids. DNA of the CDR3: TGTGCCATCAGGGGAATGGCAACCTATGGCTACACCTTC. As protein: CAIRGMATYGYTF.

V and J are TRBV29-1 and TRBJ1-3, with D unresolved. The germline gives CDR1 SQVTM, CDR2 ANQGSEA. V was pared by 1 base and J by 0 bases, with 4 bases between. The CDR3 is made up of 13 amino acids. The CDR3 nucleotides read TGCAGCGTTGAAGTGTTCTCTGGAAACACCATATATTTT. It translates to CSVEVFSGNTIYF.

This chain links TRBV30 with TRBJ1-5, with D unclear. The CDR3 length is 15 residues. Trimming stripped 4 bases from V and 3 bases from J, with 16 bases between. Germline V CDR1 and CDR2: GTSNPN, SVGIG (reference sequence). The CDR3 DNA reads TGTGCCTGGACCCCTAAGGTGGGAATCAATCAGCCCCAGCATTTT. It is translated as CAWTPKVGINQPQHF.

This chain links TRBV10-1 with TRBJ2-6, with D possibly being TRBD1 (5 bases). This CDR3 spans 18 amino acids. Trimming pared 3 bases from V and 2 bases from J, leaving 17 bases between. CDR1 WNHNN and CDR2 SYGVQD come from the germline V gene (reference sequence). This CDR3 reads CASSDSGQGAPGANVLTF. The CDR3 nucleotides are TGCGCCAGCAGTGATTCCGGCCAGGGCGCCCCTGGGGCCAACGTCCTGACTTTC.

The rearrangement uses TRBV9 and TRBJ1-2; a possible D gene is TRBD1 (6 bases). Between the trimmed V and J ends, which lost 4 bases and 8 bases, there was a span of 21 bases. The CDR3 is 15 amino acids. Germline CDR1 reads SGDLS; CDR2 reads YYNGEE. The CDR3 spells CASSKTQGPLGGYTF. DNA of the CDR3: TGTGCCAGCAGCAAAACACAGGGTCCCTTGGGAGGCTACACCTTC.

This rearrangement joins TRBV6-5 to TRBJ1-4; the D is unclear. CDR1 and CDR2 from the germline V gene are MNHEY and SVGAGI. V gave up 6 bases and J gave up 2 bases, with 13 bases separating them. There are 15 residues in the CDR3. CDR3 nucleotide sequence: TGTGCCAGCAGAGACGGGCCTCTTACTAATGAAAAACTGTTTTTT. It specifies CASRDGPLTNEKLFF.